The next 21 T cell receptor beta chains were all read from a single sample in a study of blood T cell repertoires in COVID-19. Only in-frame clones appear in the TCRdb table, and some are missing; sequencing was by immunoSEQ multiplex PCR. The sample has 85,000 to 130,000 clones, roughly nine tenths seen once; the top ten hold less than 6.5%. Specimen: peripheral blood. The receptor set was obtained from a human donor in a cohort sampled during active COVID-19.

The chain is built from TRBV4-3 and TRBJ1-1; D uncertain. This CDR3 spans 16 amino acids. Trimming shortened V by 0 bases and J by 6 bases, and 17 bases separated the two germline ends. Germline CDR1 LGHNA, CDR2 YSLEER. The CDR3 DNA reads TGCGCCAGCAGCCAAGATTTAGTTACCGCGAGCTCTGAAGCTTTCTTT. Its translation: CASSQDLVTASSEAFF.

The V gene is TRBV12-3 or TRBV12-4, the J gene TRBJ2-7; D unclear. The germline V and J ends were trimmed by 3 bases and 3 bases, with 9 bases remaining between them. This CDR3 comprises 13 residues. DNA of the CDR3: TGTGCCAGCAGTTTGAATCGAGGCTACGAGCAGTACTTC. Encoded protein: CASSLNRGYEQYF.

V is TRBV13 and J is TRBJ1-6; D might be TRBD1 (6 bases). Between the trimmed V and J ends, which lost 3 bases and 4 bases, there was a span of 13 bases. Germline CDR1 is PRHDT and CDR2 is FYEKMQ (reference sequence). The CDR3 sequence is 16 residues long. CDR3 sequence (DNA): TGTGCCAGCAGCTTTGGACTAGACAGGTATAATTCACCCCTCCACTTT. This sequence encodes CASSFGLDRYNSPLHF.

CDR3: CASSYTGLAGGELFF. CDR3 nucleotides: TGTGCCAGCAGTTACACGGGACTAGCGGGCGGGGAGCTGTTTTTT. The V call is TRBV6-2 or TRBV6-3, the J call TRBJ2-2, with 12 bases fitting TRBD2. The CDR3 consists of 15 residues. The germline gives CDR1 MNHEY, CDR2 SVGEGT. The ends lost 2 bases at V and 7 bases at J; junction bases unmatched: 2.

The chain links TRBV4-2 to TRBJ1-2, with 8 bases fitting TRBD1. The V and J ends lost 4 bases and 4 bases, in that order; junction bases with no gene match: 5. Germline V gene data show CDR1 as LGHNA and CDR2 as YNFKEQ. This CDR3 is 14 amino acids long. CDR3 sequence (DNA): TGTGCCAGCAGCCTACAGGGGGAGCGCTATGGCTACACCTTC. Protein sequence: CASSLQGERYGYTF.

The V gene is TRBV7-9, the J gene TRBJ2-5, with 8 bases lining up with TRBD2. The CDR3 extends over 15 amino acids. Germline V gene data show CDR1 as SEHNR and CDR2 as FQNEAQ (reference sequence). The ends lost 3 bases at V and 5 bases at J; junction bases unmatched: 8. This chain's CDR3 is CASSFGRGARETQYF. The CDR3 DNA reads TGTGCCAGCAGCTTTGGGCGGGGGGCCCGGGAGACCCAGTACTTC.

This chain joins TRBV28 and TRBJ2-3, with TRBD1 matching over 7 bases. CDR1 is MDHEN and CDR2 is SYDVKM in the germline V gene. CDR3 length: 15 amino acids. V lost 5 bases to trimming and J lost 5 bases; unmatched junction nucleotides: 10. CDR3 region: CASSSRDRSLDTQYF. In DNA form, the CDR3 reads TGTGCCAGCAGTAGCCGGGACAGAAGTTTAGATACGCAGTATTTT.

The CDR3 spells CASSRPGASGNTIYF. In DNA, the CDR3 is TGTGCCAGCAGCCGGCCGGGAGCCTCTGGAAACACCATATATTTT. The chain couples TRBV5-6 to TRBJ1-3; no firm D call. The germline V gene encodes CDR1 SGHDT and CDR2 YYEEEE. Trimming left V 4 bases short and J 0 bases short, with 11 bases between. The CDR3 has 15 amino acids.

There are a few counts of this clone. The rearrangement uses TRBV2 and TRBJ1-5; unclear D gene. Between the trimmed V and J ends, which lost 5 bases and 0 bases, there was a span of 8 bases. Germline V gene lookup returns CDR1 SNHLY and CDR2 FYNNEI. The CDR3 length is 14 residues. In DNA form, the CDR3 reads TGTGCCAGCAGTCTATACCATAGCAATCAGCCCCAGCATTTT. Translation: CASSLYHSNQPQHF.

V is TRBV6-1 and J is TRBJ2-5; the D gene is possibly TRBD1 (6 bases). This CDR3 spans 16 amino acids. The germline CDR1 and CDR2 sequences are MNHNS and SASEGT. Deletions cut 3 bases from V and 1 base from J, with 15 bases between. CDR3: CASSEHRDILQETQYF. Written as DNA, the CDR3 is TGTGCCAGCAGTGAGCACCGGGACATCCTCCAAGAGACCCAGTACTTC.

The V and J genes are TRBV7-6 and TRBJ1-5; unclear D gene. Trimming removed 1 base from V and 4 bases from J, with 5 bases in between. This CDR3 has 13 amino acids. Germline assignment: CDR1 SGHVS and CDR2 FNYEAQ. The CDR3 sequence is CASSLGRNQPQHF. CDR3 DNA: TGTGCCAGCAGCTTAGGTCGGAATCAGCCCCAGCATTTT.

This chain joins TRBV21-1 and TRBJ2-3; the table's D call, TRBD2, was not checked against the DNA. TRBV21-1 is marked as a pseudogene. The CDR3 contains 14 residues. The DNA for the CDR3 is TGTGCCAACAGCGACGCCGGACTAGCAGATACGCAGTATTTT. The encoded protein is CANSDAGLADTQYF.

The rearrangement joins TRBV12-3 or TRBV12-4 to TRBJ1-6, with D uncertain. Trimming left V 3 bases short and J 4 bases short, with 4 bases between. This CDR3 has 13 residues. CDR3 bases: TGTGCCAGCAGTTTCGGTTATAATTCACCCCTCCACTTT. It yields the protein CASSFGYNSPLHF.

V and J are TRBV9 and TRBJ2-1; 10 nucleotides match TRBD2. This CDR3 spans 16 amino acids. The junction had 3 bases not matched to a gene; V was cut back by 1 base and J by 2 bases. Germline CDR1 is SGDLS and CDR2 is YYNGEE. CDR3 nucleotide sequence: TGTGCCAGCAGCGTAAAACTAGCGGGAACCTACAATGAGCAGTTCTTC. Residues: CASSVKLAGTYNEQFF.

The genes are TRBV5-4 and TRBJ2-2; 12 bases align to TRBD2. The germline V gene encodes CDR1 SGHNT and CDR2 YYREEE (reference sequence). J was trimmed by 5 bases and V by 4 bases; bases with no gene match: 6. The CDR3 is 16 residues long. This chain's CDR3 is CASSLPSGGATGELFF. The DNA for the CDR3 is TGTGCCAGCAGCCTCCCTAGCGGGGGGGCAACCGGGGAGCTGTTTTTT.

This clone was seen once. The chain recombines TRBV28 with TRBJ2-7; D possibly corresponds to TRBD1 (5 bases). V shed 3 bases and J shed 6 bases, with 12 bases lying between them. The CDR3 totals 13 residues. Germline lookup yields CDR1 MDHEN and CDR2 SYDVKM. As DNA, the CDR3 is TGTGCCAGCAGTTTCCCCAGGGTGTCCGAGCAGTACTTC. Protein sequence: CASSFPRVSEQYF.

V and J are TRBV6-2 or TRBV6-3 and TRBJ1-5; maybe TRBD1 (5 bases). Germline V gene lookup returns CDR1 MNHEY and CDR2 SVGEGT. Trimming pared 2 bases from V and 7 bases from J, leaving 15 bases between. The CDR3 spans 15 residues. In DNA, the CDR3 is TGTGCCAGCAGTTACGGGGCGGGAGGGGTCCAGCCCCAGCATTTT. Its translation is CASSYGAGGVQPQHF.

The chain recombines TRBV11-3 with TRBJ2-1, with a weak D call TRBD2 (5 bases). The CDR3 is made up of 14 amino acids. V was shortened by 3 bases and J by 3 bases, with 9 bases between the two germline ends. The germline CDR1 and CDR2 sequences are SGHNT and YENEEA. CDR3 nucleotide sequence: TGTGCCAGCAGCTTGAGTGGGAGCTACAATGAGCAGTTCTTC. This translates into CASSLSGSYNEQFF.

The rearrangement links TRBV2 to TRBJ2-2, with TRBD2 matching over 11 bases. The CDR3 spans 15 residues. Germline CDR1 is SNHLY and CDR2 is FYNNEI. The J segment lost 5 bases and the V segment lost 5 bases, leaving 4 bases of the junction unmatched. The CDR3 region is CASSPTSGSTGELFF. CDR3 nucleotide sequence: TGTGCCAGCAGTCCTACTAGCGGGAGTACCGGGGAGCTGTTTTTT.

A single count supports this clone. The CDR3 DNA reads as TGTGCCAGCAGAGGGGGAGGGAGTGGGGAGAATACGCAGTATTTT. This gives the protein CASRGGGSGENTQYF. The rearrangement joins TRBV28 to TRBJ2-3; tentative D call: TRBD2 (7 bases). Trimming shortened V by 6 bases and J by 7 bases, and 20 bases separated the two germline ends. The CDR3 covers 15 residues. The germline V gene has CDR1 MDHEN and CDR2 SYDVKM.

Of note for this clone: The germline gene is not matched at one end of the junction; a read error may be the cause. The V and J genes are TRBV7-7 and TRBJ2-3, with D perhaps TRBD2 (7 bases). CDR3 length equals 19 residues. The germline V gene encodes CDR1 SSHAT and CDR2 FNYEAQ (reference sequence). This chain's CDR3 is CASSSKGGDPKRGTDTQYF. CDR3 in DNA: TGTGCTAGCAGCTCCAAGGGGGGGGACCCGAAGCGCGGCACAGATACGCAGTATTTT.